The present T cell receptor (beta chain) was sequenced within a study of vaccination effects on CD4 cells after COVID-19. Overall study results and limits: Marked clonal contraction was seen in infection- and vaccine-induced clones late after vaccination.

Germline loops: CDR1 LNHDA, CDR2 SQIVND (reference sequence). The length of the CDR3 is 16 residues. V was clipped by 3 bases and J by 4 bases; unmatched bases: 8. After expansion with viral peptide pools in the ViraFEST assay, antigen-specific CD4+ T cells were sequenced. The culture ran for about eleven days before CD4+ T cells were isolated. Testing of the vaccine recipients showed negative nucleocapsid antibodies and no prior SARS-CoV-2 infection. Days 3 and 7 were when half the medium was replaced with IL-2 medium. The repertoire was sequenced with immunoSEQ multiplex PCR; TCRdb's copy has only in-frame clones and lacks some. The profile covers about 19,000 clones, with less than 85% appearing a single time and roughly a sixth taken by the ten largest. Of note for this clone: What it binds is unknown.

This receptor was taken from a human donor who received a COVID-19 vaccine. Sequences were derived from CD4+ T cells from PBMCs cultured with HCoV-229E spike peptides, sampled before COVID-19 vaccination. V usage is TRBV19 and J usage is TRBJ1-5; 8 nucleotides match TRBD1. The DNA for the CDR3 is TGTGCCAGTAGTATCCGTCGACAGGGGCCGAATCAGCCCCAGCATTTT. This encodes CASSIRRQGPNQPQHF.